A selection of T cell receptor beta chains follows, all from one sample in a study of blood T cell repertoires in COVID-19. Assay used: immunoSEQ multiplex PCR; TCRdb lists only in-frame clones, some missing. This table has over 250,000 clones, 65% to 90% appearing once. Specimen: peripheral blood. Every receptor here comes from a human donor in a cohort sampled during active COVID-19. CDR3s include the opening cysteine and the closing phenylalanine or tryptophan. Each record gives: V gene, J gene, CDR3 protein.

TRBV7-9	TRBJ1-1	CASSLGFRQNTEAFF
TRBV29-1	TRBJ2-2	CSVFAGRVPGELFF
TRBV6-5	TRBJ1-1	CASSYSRDTEAFF
TRBV5-6	TRBJ2-7	CASSQWGGGEYEQYF
TRBV10-2	TRBJ2-7	CASSEDRTYEQYF
TRBV5-1	TRBJ2-3	CASSLSGTGADTQYF
TRBV9	TRBJ2-5	CASSVHSQAIQETQYF
TRBV19	TRBJ2-3	CATTRIGQDTQYF
TRBV24-1	TRBJ2-7	CATGQGTEQYF
TRBV28	TRBJ1-4	CASSRRVLEEKLFF
TRBV5-1	TRBJ2-5	CASSLGPSAQETQYF
TRBV5-5	TRBJ2-7	CASSLTPTGNYEQYF
TRBV7-6	TRBJ2-3	CASSPSGSLADTQYF
TRBV19	TRBJ1-5	CASSIGRRTGGQPQHF
TRBV29-1	TRBJ2-7	CSAYRQGLGEQYF
TRBV4-1	TRBJ2-3	CAIPSGQGFPDTQYF
TRBV19	TRBJ2-7	CASSGSPRLAGVSGEQYF
TRBV3-1/TRBV3-2	TRBJ2-1	CASSQEIGREIDEQFF
TRBV19	TRBJ2-3	CASSATRLGQGADTQYF
TRBV11-3	TRBJ2-1	CASSFRGYEQFF
TRBV13	TRBJ1-1	CASSFNQWTEAFF
TRBV7-2	TRBJ2-3	CASTTTSGYWDTQYF
TRBV27	TRBJ2-3	CASSLVGLAGTDTQYF
TRBV7-9	TRBJ2-3	CASSPTSGPTQYF
TRBV19	TRBJ1-1	CASSNRRTNTEAFF
TRBV19	TRBJ2-3	CATTQGALPTDTQYF
TRBV6-5	TRBJ1-2	CASSYDSARGYTF
TRBV28	TRBJ2-7	CASSPSGTVRPYEQYF